One and the same sample provided the 10 T cell receptor beta chains below, sequenced in a study of cytomegalovirus exposure and HLA in healthy donors. PCR employed 60 Vbeta and 13 Jbeta primers. The table came from immunoSEQ multiplex PCR; TCRdb's copy has only in-frame clones and leaves some out. The table has 150,000 to 200,000 clones, approximately 75% seen once; the top ten hold about 1.6%. Sample: PBMCs. The source of these receptors is a girl aged 5 to 17 in good health and CMV-seronegative.

The CDR3 loop is CASSVGQGDVEKLFF. CDR3 coding DNA: TGTGCCAGCAGCGTTGGACAGGGGGATGTCGAAAAACTGTTTTTT. This rearrangement joins TRBV9 to TRBJ1-4, with 10 bases identical to TRBD1. CDR3 length equals 15 residues. V was pared by 2 bases and J by 8 bases, with 6 bases of the junction left unmatched. Germline assignment: CDR1 SGDLS and CDR2 YYNGEE.

The chain carries TRBV19 and TRBJ1-2, with D maybe TRBD1 (5 bases). Germline-derived CDR1 and CDR2 are LNHDA and SQIVND (reference sequence). This CDR3 has 17 residues. The ends were cut back, 3 bases at V and 5 bases at J, with 22 bases in the middle. The CDR3 region is CASSIPREGRRLYGYTF. Here the CDR3 DNA reads TGTGCCAGTAGTATCCCCCGGGAGGGGCGGAGGCTTTATGGCTACACCTTC.

This clone was counted only a few times. The genes are TRBV7-9 and TRBJ1-1; the D gene is possibly TRBD1 (6 bases). V shed 3 bases and J shed 7 bases, with 12 bases lying between them. CDR3 length: 13 residues. Germline assignment: CDR1 SEHNR and CDR2 FQNEAQ (reference sequence). CDR3 DNA: TGTGCCAGCAGCTTGGGACAACATAGTGAAGCTTTCTTT. Its protein is CASSLGQHSEAFF.

The V and J genes are TRBV18 and TRBJ1-2; 9 bases align to TRBD1. Trimming removed 3 bases from V and 0 bases from J; junction bases left unmatched: 11. CDR1 is KGHSH, CDR2 LQKENI, per germline. The CDR3 spans 18 residues. CDR3 nucleotides: TGTGCCAGCTCACCCATCGGGACAGGGCAAGGGACTAACTATGGCTACACCTTC. This codes for CASSPIGTGQGTNYGYTF.

The chain couples TRBV9 to TRBJ2-3, with 8 bases matching TRBD2. CDR1 is SGDLS, CDR2 YYNGEE, per germline. Germline trimming cut 0 bases from V and 1 base from J; bases unmatched to any gene: 4. The CDR3 runs 16 residues. CDR3 DNA sequence: TGTGCCAGCAGCGTAGTTGTTAGCGGGGGCACAGATACGCAGTATTTT. Translation: CASSVVVSGGTDTQYF.

This clone was picked up a small number of times. V usage is TRBV30 and J usage is TRBJ1-4; maybe TRBD1 (5 bases). Germline V lookup: CDR1 GTSNPN, CDR2 SVGIG (reference sequence). V was trimmed by 3 bases and J by 0 bases, leaving 11 bases between them. This CDR3 has 15 amino acids. In DNA, the CDR3 is TGTGCCTGGAGCCTCCGGGGGGCAACTAATGAAAAACTGTTTTTT. Translation: CAWSLRGATNEKLFF.

The chain couples TRBV6-5 to TRBJ2-3, with 8 positions matching TRBD2. Germline CDR1 reads MNHEY; CDR2 reads SVGAGI. CDR3 length equals 16 residues. V dropped 2 bases and J dropped 2; count of bases not matched to a gene: 6. For the CDR3, the DNA is TGTGCCAGCAGTTACAACGGGGGGGCCCCCACAGATACGCAGTATTTT. Its translation: CASSYNGGAPTDTQYF.

In its sample, this clone was seen once. The V call is TRBV6-1, the J call TRBJ1-4; weak D call: TRBD1 (6 bases). This CDR3 region has 15 residues. The germline gives CDR1 MNHNS, CDR2 SASEGT. V gave up 4 bases and J gave up 8 bases, with 17 bases separating them. CDR3: CASSGKGTIKEKLFF. CDR3 nucleotides: TGTGCCAGCAGTGGGAAGGGGACAATTAAGGAAAAACTGTTTTTT.

This clone is a singleton in its sample. V and J are TRBV7-8 and TRBJ2-2, with TRBD2 as a possible D gene (6 bases). CDR1 SGHVS and CDR2 FQNEAQ come from the germline V gene. Trimming left V 1 base short and J 2 bases short, with 8 bases between. This CDR3 is built from 15 residues. CDR3 in DNA: TGTGCCAGCAGCTTAGTGGGGGGAAACACCGGGGAGCTGTTTTTT. This encodes CASSLVGGNTGELFF.

This chain connects TRBV9 to TRBJ2-7, with unresolved D. Trimming left V 1 base short and J 0 bases short, with 11 bases between. The germline gives CDR1 SGDLS, CDR2 YYNGEE. The CDR3 totals 15 residues. As DNA, the CDR3 is TGTGCCAGCAGCGTAACTGGGCAGACCTCCTACGAGCAGTACTTC. Translating gives CASSVTGQTSYEQYF. Looking up the rest from reference TRBV9 and TRBJ2-7 gives the full variable domain: DSGVTQTPKHLITATGQRVTLRCSPRSGDLSVYWYQQSLDQGLQFLIQYYNGEERAKGNILERFSAQQFPDLHSELNLSSLELGDSALYFCASSVTGQTSYEQYFGPGTRLTVT.